The source of this T cell receptor (beta chain) is a study of Graves' ophthalmopathy and Graves' hyperthyroidism. This clonotype showed up many times. Antigen specificity is unknown. The V and J ends lost 10 bases and 6 bases respectively, with 19 bases between them. There are 13 residues in the CDR3. CDR3 regions of TCR beta were amplified from RNA transcripts. Second-round multiplex PCR followed a first-round RT-PCR using HTBI primers. MiXCR, run by TCRdb on the multiplex PCR reads, gives a single entry per CDR3 protein. This sample has some 520,000 distinct CDR3 sequences, with 13% to 15% found just once. Study-wide results and caveats: Among thyroid clonotypes expanded above 0.001 frequency, most also appeared in blood.

Presentation of ophthalmopathy in the donors involved moderate-to-severe activity, CAS ≥3, NOSPECS ≥4 and a duration under 3 months. This chain links TRBV12-3 or TRBV12-4 with TRBJ2-7; no firm D call. The sample taken for sequencing was blood. The receptor's source is a woman in her 30s with Graves' ophthalmopathy. The CDR3 coding sequence is TGTGCCACGAAGGAGTTCGCCGGCGGCGAGCAGTACTTC. It codes for CATKEFAGGEQYF.